The 25 T cell receptor beta chains below all came from one sample that was sequenced in a study of OX40 agonist ivuxolimab in advanced cancers. Method: immunoSEQ multiplex PCR; TCRdb's copy keeps in-frame clones and lacks some. The table records fewer than 35,000 clones, more than 75% of them present only once. The sequencing used CD4+ or CD8+ T cells sorted from blood, collected in a trial of the OX40 agonist ivuxolimab. The receptors here all came from an adult with an advanced solid tumor such as melanoma, head and neck, liver or kidney cancer.

Only a few counts were recorded for this clone. V usage is TRBV9 and J usage is TRBJ2-7; D remains unclear. V dropped 0 bases and J dropped 4 bases, with 14 bases sitting between them. Per the germline V gene, CDR1 is SGDLS and CDR2 is YYNGEE. The CDR3 loop spans 15 amino acids. The CDR3 sequence: CASSVDPNPSYEQYF. CDR3 nucleotides: TGTGCCAGCAGCGTAGACCCGAATCCTAGTTACGAGCAGTACTTC.

This clone has just a few counts. V gene TRBV5-5 combines with J gene TRBJ1-2; 9 nucleotides match TRBD1. CDR1 is SGHKS, CDR2 YYEKEE, per germline (reference sequence). This CDR3 spans 15 amino acids. After removal of 0 bases from V and 2 bases from J, the junction contained 2 bases not matched to a gene. The CDR3 loop reads CASSLAGTGNYGYTF. CDR3 nucleotide sequence: TGTGCCAGCAGCTTGGCCGGGACAGGGAACTATGGCTACACCTTC.

The V and J genes are TRBV27 and TRBJ2-6; D is unclear. Germline V gene lookup returns CDR1 MNHEY and CDR2 SMNVEV (reference sequence). The germline V and J ends were trimmed by 9 bases and 0 bases, with 6 bases remaining between them. This CDR3 region has 13 residues. The DNA for the CDR3 is TGTGCCAGTACGTACTCTGGGGCCAACGTCCTGACTTTC. Protein sequence: CASTYSGANVLTF.

V gene TRBV14 combines with J gene TRBJ2-1, with 14 bases identical to TRBD2. The junction had 7 bases not matched to a gene; V was cut back by 5 bases and J by 10 bases. The CDR3 extends over 15 amino acids. Germline CDR1 is SGHDN and CDR2 is FVKESK. CDR3 coding DNA: TGTGCCAGCAGCTCCCGACTAGCGGGGGGGCACGAGCAGTTCTTC. Its translation is CASSSRLAGGHEQFF.

This chain joins TRBV28 and TRBJ2-2; 7 bases align to TRBD2. The CDR3 has 15 amino acids. V dropped 5 bases and J dropped 3; count of bases not matched to a gene: 6. Germline CDR1 is MDHEN and CDR2 is SYDVKM. CDR3: CASSPAGIYTGELFF. The CDR3 DNA is TGTGCCAGCAGTCCAGCGGGGATTTACACCGGGGAGCTGTTTTTT.

V and J are TRBV30 and TRBJ1-2; no firm D call. V was cut by 5 bases and J by 8 bases, with 12 bases left in between. Germline assignment: CDR1 GTSNPN and CDR2 SVGIG (reference sequence). This CDR3 has 11 amino acids. CDR3 DNA: TGTGCCTGGGAGAGAGGGCCCGGCTACACCTTC. It translates to CAWERGPGYTF.

The genes are TRBV11-2 and TRBJ2-7; TRBD1 is a possible D gene (5 bases). The CDR3 sequence is 14 residues long. Trimming cost V 2 bases and J 0 bases, with 8 bases left between them. The germline gives CDR1 SGHAT, CDR2 FQNNGV. CDR3 nucleotides: TGTGCCAGCAGCTTAACAGGTACCTCCTACGAGCAGTACTTC. It codes for CASSLTGTSYEQYF. The full variable domain, in which reference TRBV11-2 and TRBJ2-7 provide the parts outside the CDR3, is EAGVAQSPRYKIIEKRQSVAFWCNPISGHATLYWYQQILGQGPKLLIQFQNNGVVDDSQLPKDRFSAERLKGVDSTLKIQPAKLEDSAVYLCASSLTGTSYEQYFGPGTRLTVT.

The V call is TRBV4-2, the J call TRBJ2-3; 8 bases match TRBD2. Germline assignment: CDR1 LGHNA and CDR2 YNFKEQ. The CDR3 sequence is 19 residues long. With V trimmed by 0 bases and J by 0 bases, 11 bases remained unmatched. The CDR3 DNA sequence: TGTGCCAGCAGCCAAGATCGAGCTTTGGGGACTAGGAGCACAGATACGCAGTATTTT. Its protein is CASSQDRALGTRSTDTQYF.

The chain combines TRBV11-3 with TRBJ2-7; TRBD1 might be the D (6 bases). CDR1 SGHNT and CDR2 YENEEA come from the germline V gene. This CDR3 has 14 residues. Between the trimmed V and J ends, which lost 5 bases and 3 bases, there was a span of 14 bases. The CDR3 DNA reads as TGTGCCAGCAGCCCTGGGGGCGAGGGCTACGAGCAGTACTTC. Translated, it gives CASSPGGEGYEQYF.

The CDR3 DNA reads as TGTGCCAGCAGCGGAAACAGGGGTGCTACCTACGAGCAGTACTTC. Protein: CASSGNRGATYEQYF. The gene calls are TRBV9 and TRBJ2-7; TRBD1 matches at 7 bases. V was pared by 3 bases and J by 2 bases, with 8 bases of the junction left unmatched. The CDR3 length is 15 residues. Germline V gene data show CDR1 as SGDLS and CDR2 as YYNGEE.

This clone was seen only once. The V and J genes are TRBV18 and TRBJ2-5; tentatively, D is TRBD1 (5 bases). Per the germline V gene, CDR1 is KGHSH and CDR2 is LQKENI. This CDR3 region has 14 residues. V lost 1 base, J lost 5 bases, and 11 bases lay in between. This CDR3 is CASSPLERGETQYF. CDR3 DNA: TGTGCCAGCTCACCACTAGAAAGGGGTGAGACCCAGTACTTC.

The V and J genes are TRBV9 and TRBJ2-1, with 12 positions matching TRBD2. This CDR3 has 14 residues. Germline values: CDR1 SGDLS, CDR2 YYNGEE. Trimming removed 4 bases from V and 12 bases from J; junction bases left unmatched: 8. CDR3 protein: CASSPWTSGETQFF. DNA of the CDR3: TGTGCCAGCAGCCCATGGACTAGCGGGGAGACGCAGTTCTTC.

The J gene is TRBJ1-3, the V gene TRBV9; D gene uncertain. The V and J ends lost 2 bases and 0 bases respectively, with 3 bases between them. The CDR3 is 13 amino acids. Germline V gives CDR1 SGDLS, CDR2 YYNGEE. CDR3 protein: CASSVRSGNTIYF. The DNA of the CDR3 is TGTGCCAGCAGCGTCCGCTCTGGAAACACCATATATTTT.

The genes are TRBV7-6 and TRBJ2-3, with TRBD2 matching 8 bases. CDR1 is SGHVS, CDR2 FNYEAQ, per germline. The junction had 8 bases not matched to a gene; V was cut back by 6 bases and J by 3 bases. The CDR3 totals 15 residues. The CDR3 is CASSRGGRGTDTQYF. CDR3 coding DNA: TGTGCCAGCAGTCGCGGGGGGCGGGGTACAGATACGCAGTATTTT. Filled out from reference TRBV7-6 and TRBJ2-3, the complete variable domain reads GAGVSQSPRYKVTKRGQDVALRCDPISGHVSLYWYRQALGQGPEFLTYFNYEAQQDKSGLPNDRFSAERPEGSISTLTIQRTEQRDSAMYRCASSRGGRGTDTQYFGPGTRLTVL.

The chain combines TRBV28 with TRBJ1-2; D is perhaps TRBD1 (5 bases). The CDR3 is 13 residues long. Germline V gene data show CDR1 as MDHEN and CDR2 as SYDVKM. Trimming cost V 4 bases and J 3 bases, with 9 bases left between them. CDR3 sequence: CASSSDSYYGYTF. The CDR3 DNA reads TGTGCCAGCAGTTCTGACAGCTACTATGGCTACACCTTC.

The chain employs TRBV6-5 and TRBJ2-7, with unresolved D. V was pared by 6 bases and J by 5 bases, with 11 bases between. CDR3 length: 12 amino acids. In germline, CDR1 is MNHEY, CDR2 SVGAGI. CDR3 residues: CASRQYFDEQYF. In nucleotides, the CDR3 is TGTGCCAGCAGACAGTATTTCGACGAGCAGTACTTC.

CDR3 DNA: TGTGCCAGCAGTTCTCTTCAGGAATTCGGGAACACCGGGGAGCTGTTTTTT. This translates into CASSSLQEFGNTGELFF. The chain uses TRBV27 and TRBJ2-2; D is unclear. Germline V gene sequence: CDR1 MNHEY, CDR2 SMNVEV (reference sequence). The CDR3 is 17 residues long. The germline V and J ends were trimmed by 4 bases and 1 base, with 16 bases remaining between them.

The rearrangement links TRBV19 to TRBJ1-2, with D unresolved. V lost 9 bases, J lost 8 bases, and 16 bases lay in between. Germline V gene sequence: CDR1 LNHDA, CDR2 SQIVND (reference sequence). The length of the CDR3 is 12 residues. The DNA of the CDR3 is TGTGCCAGCTCCCCGGGATCCCTAGGCTACACCTTC. Residues: CASSPGSLGYTF.

The rearrangement links TRBV4-1 to TRBJ1-6; D is ambiguous. The germline V and J ends were trimmed by 3 bases and 12 bases, with 9 bases remaining between them. The CDR3 has 12 amino acids. Germline lookup yields CDR1 MGHRA and CDR2 YSYEKL. The chain's CDR3 is CASSHGERPLHF. CDR3 nucleotides: TGCGCCAGCAGCCATGGTGAGAGACCCCTCCACTTT.

The chain carries TRBV10-3 and TRBJ2-1; 11 positions agree with TRBD2. The CDR3 contains 18 residues. V lost 4 bases to trimming and J lost 8 bases; unmatched junction nucleotides: 16. Germline CDR1 reads ENHRY; CDR2 reads SYGVKD. The CDR3 spells CAISGPSLAGGQVDEQFF. CDR3 bases: TGTGCCATCAGTGGCCCTTCCCTAGCGGGGGGCCAGGTCGATGAGCAGTTCTTC.

This clone was observed once. The rearrangement uses TRBV6-6 and TRBJ2-7; D might be TRBD1 or TRBD2, each matching 6 bases. Germline CDR1 MNHNY, CDR2 SVGAGI (reference sequence). The germline V and J ends were trimmed by 7 bases and 1 base, with 14 bases remaining between them. This CDR3 is 14 amino acids long. The CDR3 DNA is TGTGCCAGCAACCAACAGGGAGGATCCTACGAGCAGTACTTC. This sequence encodes CASNQQGGSYEQYF.

The V call is TRBV29-1, the J call TRBJ1-5; 7 bases agree with TRBD1. After removal of 6 bases from V and 0 bases from J, the junction contained 8 bases not matched to a gene. Looked up from germline, CDR1 is SQVTM and CDR2 is ANQGSEA. The CDR3 covers 15 residues. The DNA for the CDR3 is TGCAGCGTGTTGACAGGGCGTAATAGCAATCAGCCCCAGCATTTT. This sequence encodes CSVLTGRNSNQPQHF.

This clone has a handful of counts. This sequence joins TRBV19 and TRBJ2-7, with D tentatively TRBD1 (5 bases). CDR1 and CDR2 from the germline V gene are LNHDA and SQIVND (reference sequence). This CDR3 is 12 amino acids long. The V and J ends lost 1 base and 7 bases respectively, with 8 bases between them. CDR3 in DNA: TGTGCCAGTAGTATAGGACCAGGGGAGCAGTACTTC. Protein sequence: CASSIGPGEQYF.

As regards this clone: This sample includes further DNA sequences coding for the same CDR3. The chain employs TRBV28 and TRBJ1-5; no clear D gene. Germline V gene lookup returns CDR1 MDHEN and CDR2 SYDVKM. The CDR3 runs to 11 residues. V lost 2 bases and J 4 bases, leaving 0 bases between the germline ends. CDR3 residues: CASSLNQPQHF. The CDR3 DNA is TGTGCCAGCAGTTTAAATCAGCCCCAGCATTTT.

This clone was seen a single time. The chain employs TRBV6-6 and TRBJ2-3; no clear D. Germline lookup yields CDR1 MNHNY and CDR2 SVGAGI (reference sequence). This CDR3 spans 16 amino acids. Deletions cut 5 bases from V and 2 bases from J, with 17 bases between. The CDR3 DNA is TGTGCCAGCAGTACCTTACTTGCAATGTTCACAGATACGCAGTATTTT. Residues: CASSTLLAMFTDTQYF.